This T cell receptor beta chain comes out of a study of blood T cell repertoires in COVID-19. Across the study: COVID-19 samples collected from the United States, Italy and Spain covered acute and convalescent phases.

The germline CDR1 and CDR2 sequences are KGHSH and LQKENI. CDR3 length: 15 residues. Trimming took off 3 bases at V and 3 bases at J, with 11 bases between the two ends. Participant-given clinical history determined each cohort assignment. Clones were sequenced by immunoSEQ multiplex PCR, and TCRdb holds only the in-frame ones, with some missing. Of over 200,000 clones listed, approximately 88% are singletons. Sample: PBMCs or T cells enriched from blood (not recorded which). The genes are TRBV18 and TRBJ2-2; maybe TRBD2 (5 bases). The receptor comes from a woman aged 40 to 50 with acute COVID-19. DNA of the CDR3: TGTGCCAGCTCACCGAGGGAGAGAGACACCGGGGAGCTGTTTTTT. It specifies CASSPRERDTGELFF.